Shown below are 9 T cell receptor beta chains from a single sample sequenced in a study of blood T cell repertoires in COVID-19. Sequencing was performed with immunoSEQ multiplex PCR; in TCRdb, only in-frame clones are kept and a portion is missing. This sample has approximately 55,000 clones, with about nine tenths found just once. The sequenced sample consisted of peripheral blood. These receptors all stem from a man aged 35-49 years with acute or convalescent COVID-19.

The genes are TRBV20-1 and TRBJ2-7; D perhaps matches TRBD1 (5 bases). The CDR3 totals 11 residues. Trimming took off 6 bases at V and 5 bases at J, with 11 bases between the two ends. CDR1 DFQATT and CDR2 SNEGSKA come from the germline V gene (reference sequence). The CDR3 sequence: CSAMGQDEQYF. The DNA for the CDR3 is TGCAGTGCCATGGGGCAGGACGAGCAGTACTTC.

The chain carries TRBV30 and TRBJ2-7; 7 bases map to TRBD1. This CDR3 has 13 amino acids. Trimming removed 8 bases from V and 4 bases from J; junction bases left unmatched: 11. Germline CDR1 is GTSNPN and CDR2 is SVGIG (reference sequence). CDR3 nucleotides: TGTGCCAGTTTGACAGGGAACAAATACGAGCAGTACTTC. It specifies CASLTGNKYEQYF.

The chain's CDR3 is CAILERDHNEQFF. The CDR3 bases are TGTGCCATCCTAGAGAGGGATCACAATGAGCAGTTCTTC. This rearrangement joins TRBV10-3 to TRBJ2-1; a possible D gene is TRBD2 (5 bases). Germline-derived CDR1 and CDR2 are ENHRY and SYGVKD. Trimming removed 8 bases from V and 5 bases from J, with 13 bases in between. The CDR3 has 13 amino acids.

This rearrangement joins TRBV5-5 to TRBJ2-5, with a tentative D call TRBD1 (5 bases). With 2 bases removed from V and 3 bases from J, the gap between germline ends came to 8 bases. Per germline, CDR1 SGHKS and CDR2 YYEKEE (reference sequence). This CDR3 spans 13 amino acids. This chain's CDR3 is CASSFNRKETQYF. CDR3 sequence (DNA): TGTGCCAGCAGCTTTAACAGGAAAGAGACCCAGTACTTC. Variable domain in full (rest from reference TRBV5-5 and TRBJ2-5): DAGVTQSPTHLIKTRGQQVTLRCSPISGHKSVSWYQQVLGQGPQFIFQYYEKEERGRGNFPDRFSARQFPNYSSELNVNALLLGDSALYLCASSFNRKETQYFGPGTRLLVL.

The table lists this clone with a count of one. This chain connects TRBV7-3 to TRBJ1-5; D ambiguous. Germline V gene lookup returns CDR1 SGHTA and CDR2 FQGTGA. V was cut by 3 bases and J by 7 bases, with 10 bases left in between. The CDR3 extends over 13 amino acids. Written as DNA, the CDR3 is TGTGCCAGCAGCTTGGGAGTTGACCAGCCCCAGCATTTT. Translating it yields CASSLGVDQPQHF.

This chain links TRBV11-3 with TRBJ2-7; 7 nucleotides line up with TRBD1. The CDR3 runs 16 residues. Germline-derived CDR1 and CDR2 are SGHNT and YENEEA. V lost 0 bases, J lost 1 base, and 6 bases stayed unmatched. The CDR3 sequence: CASSLEGQLKSYEQYF. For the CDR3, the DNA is TGTGCCAGCAGCTTAGAGGGACAGCTCAAGTCCTACGAGCAGTACTTC.

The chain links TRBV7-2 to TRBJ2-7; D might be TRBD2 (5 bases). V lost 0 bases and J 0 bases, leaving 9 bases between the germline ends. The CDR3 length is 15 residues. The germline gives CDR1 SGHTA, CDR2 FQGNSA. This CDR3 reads CASSLADSSSYEQYF. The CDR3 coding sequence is TGTGCCAGCAGCTTAGCGGACTCCTCCTCCTACGAGCAGTACTTC.

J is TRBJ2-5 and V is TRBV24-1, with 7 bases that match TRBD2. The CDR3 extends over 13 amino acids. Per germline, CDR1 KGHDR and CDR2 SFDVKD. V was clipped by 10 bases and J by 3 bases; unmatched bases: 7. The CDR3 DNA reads TGTGCCACGGGGAGGGGAAGCGAAGAGACCCAGTACTTC. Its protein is CATGRGSEETQYF.

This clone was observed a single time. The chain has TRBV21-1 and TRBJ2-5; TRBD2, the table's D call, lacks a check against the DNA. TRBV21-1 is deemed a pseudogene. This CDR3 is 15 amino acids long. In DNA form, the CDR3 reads TGTGCCAGCAGCAAAGAAGAAACACTACAAGAGACCCAGTACTTC. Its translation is CASSKEETLQETQYF.